This T cell receptor beta chain stems from a study of PD-L1 blockade in urothelial cancer. Measured with immunoSEQ multiplex PCR; TCRdb has only the in-frame clones, and not every one. The sample holds over 45,000 clones, approximately 86% seen once. CDR3 length: 15 amino acids. Looked up from germline, CDR1 is SNHLY and CDR2 is FYNNEI. Trimming shortened V by 4 bases and J by 3 bases, and 13 bases separated the two germline ends. This chain uses TRBV2 with TRBJ1-5, with a possible D match to TRBD1 (5 bases). The sample consisted of PBMCs, taken around atezolizumab (anti-PD-L1) treatment. The origin of this receptor is a man in his fifties with urothelial cancer. As DNA, the CDR3 is TGTGCCAGCAGTGTTTTCACGACAGTCAATCAGCCCCAGCATTTT. This sequence encodes CASSVFTTVNQPQHF.